This T cell receptor (beta chain) was sequenced during a study of T cell responses to AZD1222 COVID-19 vaccine. Study-level results: Breadth and depth of Spike-specific TCRs rose after two AZD1222 doses. Donors skewed white British and female; clonal diversity was possibly underestimated.

Data came from immunoSEQ multiplex PCR; TCRdb stores just in-frame clones and leaves some out. This table holds roughly 160,000 clones, about 90% found once. As regards this clone: Its antigen is undetermined.

Germline assignment: CDR1 LNHDA and CDR2 SQIVND (reference sequence). The CDR3 contains 15 residues. Trimming left V 6 bases short and J 0 bases short, with 15 bases between. Specimen: peripheral blood, collected on day 0 of AZD1222 vaccination. This receptor was taken from an adult in good health. The V call is TRBV19, the J call TRBJ2-7, with D maybe TRBD2 (6 bases). The CDR3 here is CASSGGFPLSYEQYF. The CDR3 DNA follows: TGTGCCAGTAGCGGGGGTTTCCCCCTCTCCTACGAGCAGTACTTC. The full variable domain, its missing parts supplied by reference TRBV19 and TRBJ2-7, is DGGITQSPKYLFRKEGQNVTLSCEQNLNHDAMYWYRQDPGQGLRLIYYSQIVNDFQKGDIAEGYSVSREKKESFPLTVTSAQKNPTAFYLCASSGGFPLSYEQYFGPGTRLTVT.